The clone carrying this T cell receptor beta chain occurred a few times. As yet, its antigen is unknown. V shed 3 bases and J shed 2 bases, with 11 bases lying between them. The CDR3 consists of 14 residues. Germline CDR1 and CDR2: LGHNT and FRNRAP. The sequencing template was cDNA reverse transcribed from extracted RNA. Here immunoSEQ multiplex PCR was the method, and the copy in TCRdb shows in-frame clones only, minus some. The sample consists of about 180,000 clones, about 72% of them appearing once. The sample is drawn from a study of CD8+ T cells in alopecia areata. Cell sorting on a FACSAria was used to separate CD4+ and CD8+ T cells from the PBMCs. General study findings and limits: Normal scalp had lower clonality than lesional scalp, with alopecia totalis/universalis lesions showing this most strongly.

The chain uses TRBV12-5 and TRBJ2-7, with a tentative D call TRBD1 (6 bases). Specimen: CD8+ T cells sorted from blood, collected at week 0. This clonotype was sampled from a human donor with alopecia areata. The CDR3 here is CASGFGQGPYEQYF. Here the CDR3 DNA reads TGTGCTAGTGGTTTTGGTCAGGGGCCCTACGAGCAGTACTTC.